The 28 T cell receptor beta chains given below trace back to one sample, sequenced in a study of blood T cell repertoires in COVID-19. Generated by immunoSEQ multiplex PCR, the TCRdb table keeps only in-frame clones and is missing some. The sample lists around 84,000 clones, about 80% occurring once. The specimen sequenced was peripheral blood. These receptors all come from a woman between 40 and 55 years old with active or convalescent COVID-19.

V gene TRBV27 combines with J gene TRBJ2-3; 8 positions agree with TRBD1. Trimming at V came to 3 bases and at J to 6 bases, leaving 5 bases not matched to a gene. Germline assignment: CDR1 MNHEY and CDR2 SMNVEV (reference sequence). This CDR3 region has 14 residues. Written as DNA, the CDR3 is TGTGCCAGCAGTTTCCAAGGACAGGGCGATACGCAGTATTTT. This encodes CASSFQGQGDTQYF.

The V and J genes are TRBV5-4 and TRBJ2-1; TRBD1 matches at 7 bases. The CDR3 extends over 16 amino acids. The ends lost 2 bases at V and 2 bases at J; junction bases unmatched: 7. CDR1 is SGHNT, CDR2 YYREEE, per germline (reference sequence). The CDR3 is CASSFGPGQTYNEQFF. CDR3 in DNA: TGTGCCAGCAGCTTCGGACCGGGACAGACCTACAATGAGCAGTTCTTC.

This chain connects TRBV27 to TRBJ1-2; TRBD1 might be the D (5 bases). Germline lookup yields CDR1 MNHEY and CDR2 SMNVEV (reference sequence). With 6 bases removed from V and 4 bases from J, the gap between germline ends came to 18 bases. The CDR3 loop spans 15 amino acids. CDR3 nucleotides: TGTGCCAGCAGCTCAGGCGGGGTTGGGGGCTATGGCTACACCTTC. The encoded protein is CASSSGGVGGYGYTF.

This clone came up once. The chain uses TRBV18 and TRBJ1-1; D is unclear. V lost 0 bases, J lost 7 bases, and 21 bases lay in between. In germline, CDR1 is KGHSH, CDR2 LQKENI. This CDR3 has 17 amino acids. The CDR3 spells CASSPPGAQIRLGEAFF. The CDR3 bases are TGTGCCAGCTCACCACCGGGTGCACAGATCAGATTGGGTGAAGCTTTCTTT.

The rearrangement links TRBV18 to TRBJ2-5, with D possibly matching TRBD2 (6 bases). The CDR3 spans 16 residues. Germline V gene lookup returns CDR1 KGHSH and CDR2 LQKENI. V dropped 3 bases and J dropped 5 bases, with 19 bases sitting between them. CDR3 bases: TGTGCCAGCTCACCTCCCGTTGGGGGAGGAGAGGAGACCCAGTACTTC. Translated: CASSPPVGGGEETQYF.

The CDR3 sequence: CASSSDRSLLYEQYF. CDR3 in DNA: TGTGCCAGCAGCTCTGACAGATCTCTCCTCTACGAGCAGTACTTC. V and J are TRBV7-2 and TRBJ2-7, with a possible D match to TRBD1 (5 bases). The CDR3 is 15 residues long. Trimming shortened V by 4 bases and J by 3 bases, and 16 bases separated the two germline ends. The germline CDR1 and CDR2 sequences are SGHTA and FQGNSA.

V is TRBV27 and J is TRBJ2-7, with TRBD2 matching 7 bases. This CDR3 has 15 residues. With 2 bases clipped from V and 2 bases from J, the junction kept 6 bases outside the gene matches. From germline, CDR1 is MNHEY and CDR2 SMNVEV (reference sequence). CDR3 coding DNA: TGTGCCAGCAGTTTAGGTGCGGGAGCCCCCTACGAGCAGTACTTC. Residues: CASSLGAGAPYEQYF.

The chain uses TRBV2 and TRBJ2-7; 10 nucleotides match TRBD1. The CDR3 spans 11 residues. The V and J ends lost 10 bases and 4 bases, in that order; junction bases with no gene match: 1. CDR1 and CDR2 (germline): SNHLY, FYNNEI. The DNA of the CDR3 is TGTGCCATGGGACAGGGGTACGAGCAGTACTTC. Amino acid sequence: CAMGQGYEQYF.

The V call is TRBV6-5, the J call TRBJ1-5, with 7 bases identical to TRBD1. The CDR3 length is 14 residues. The germline gives CDR1 MNHEY, CDR2 SVGAGI. J was trimmed by 2 bases and V by 6 bases; bases with no gene match: 4. The CDR3 spells CASRTGLGNQPQHF. CDR3 sequence (DNA): TGTGCCAGCAGGACAGGGTTGGGCAATCAGCCCCAGCATTTT.

This clone was counted once. The chain employs TRBV2 and TRBJ1-1, with TRBD1 as a possible D gene (6 bases). From germline, CDR1 is SNHLY and CDR2 FYNNEI. This CDR3 is built from 13 residues. The germline V and J ends were trimmed by 8 bases and 3 bases, with 13 bases remaining between them. Here the CDR3 DNA reads TGTGCCAGCTCGAGACAGGCCGACACTGAAGCTTTCTTT. This translates into CASSRQADTEAFF.

J is TRBJ2-5 and V is TRBV15; the D gene is possibly TRBD2 (7 bases). This CDR3 region has 15 residues. The V and J ends lost 1 base and 3 bases respectively, with 12 bases between them. Germline CDR1 LNHNV, CDR2 YYDKDF (reference sequence). The CDR3 sequence is CATSRVGGAEETQYF. The CDR3 DNA follows: TGTGCCACCAGCAGAGTGGGGGGGGCGGAAGAGACCCAGTACTTC.

The chain couples TRBV29-1 to TRBJ2-5; 10 nucleotides align to TRBD1. V was clipped by 7 bases and J by 5 bases; unmatched bases: 13. This CDR3 contains 15 residues. Per germline, CDR1 SQVTM and CDR2 ANQGSEA. CDR3 DNA sequence: TGCAGCGCCGCCACAGGGACAGGGGTCGGGGAGACCCAGTACTTC. Its protein product is CSAATGTGVGETQYF.

This sequence joins TRBV7-2 and TRBJ2-3; 9 nucleotides align to TRBD2. V gave up 4 bases and J gave up 5 bases; unmatched junction bases: 7. The CDR3 is 15 amino acids. Germline V gene data show CDR1 as SGHTA and CDR2 as FQGNSA. CDR3 region: CASSSRSGRLDTQYF. The CDR3 DNA follows: TGTGCCAGCAGCTCCCGTAGCGGGAGACTAGATACGCAGTATTTT.

The chain couples TRBV3-1 (or the pseudogene TRBV3-2) to TRBJ1-2, with 10 bases aligning to TRBD1. V lost 4 bases and J lost 4; bases outside the gene matches: 3. Per the germline V gene, CDR1 is LGHDT and CDR2 is YNNKEL (reference sequence). The CDR3 consists of 14 residues. In DNA, the CDR3 is TGTGCCAGCAGCCCGGGACAGGGGCCCTATGGCTACACCTTC. It codes for CASSPGQGPYGYTF.

This chain uses TRBV5-6 with TRBJ2-7; unclear D gene. The CDR3 is 12 residues long. Per germline, CDR1 SGHDT and CDR2 YYEEEE. V lost 4 bases and J lost 3, with 8 bases in between. The CDR3 sequence is CASSRAGYEQYF. DNA for the CDR3: TGTGCCAGCAGCCGCGCCGGCTACGAGCAGTACTTC.

CDR3 amino acids: CATSDFRGGLYNEQFF. CDR3 nucleotides: TGTGCCACCAGTGATTTTAGGGGGGGACTTTACAATGAGCAGTTCTTC. This rearrangement joins TRBV24-1 to TRBJ2-1; possibly TRBD2 for D (7 bases). Germline assignment: CDR1 KGHDR and CDR2 SFDVKD. The CDR3 contains 16 residues. Trimming left V 1 base short and J 4 bases short, with 13 bases between.

This chain uses TRBV11-3 with TRBJ2-2; D may be TRBD1 (5 bases). Germline assignment: CDR1 SGHNT and CDR2 YENEEA. Trimming removed 5 bases from V and 4 bases from J, with 14 bases in between. The CDR3 runs 15 residues. CDR3 in amino acids: CASSSFWGSTGELFF. The CDR3 nucleotides read TGTGCCAGCAGCAGCTTCTGGGGCAGCACCGGGGAGCTGTTTTTT. The complete variable domain, with remaining parts taken from reference TRBV11-3 and TRBJ2-2, reads EAGVVQSPRYKIIEKKQPVAFWCNPISGHNTLYWYLQNLGQGPELLIRYENEEAVDDSQLPKDRFSAERLKGVDSTLKIQPAELGDSAVYLCASSSFWGSTGELFFGEGSRLTVL.

The chain couples TRBV7-9 to TRBJ2-5, with 7 nucleotides matching TRBD1. Per the germline V gene, CDR1 is SEHNR and CDR2 is FQNEAQ (reference sequence). V lost 5 bases and J lost 5; bases outside the gene matches: 5. This CDR3 contains 13 residues. The DNA of the CDR3 is TGTGCCAGCAGCCCAGGGACAGTCGAGACCCAGTACTTC. Translating gives CASSPGTVETQYF.

In the case of this clone: This CDR3 is also generated by other DNA sequences in the sample. The genes are TRBV7-2 and TRBJ2-7, with TRBD1 matching 8 bases. J lost 3 bases, V lost 2 bases, and 6 bases had no gene match. The CDR3 contains 15 residues. Germline V gene lookup returns CDR1 SGHTA and CDR2 FQGNSA. CDR3 nucleotides: TGTGCCAGCAGCTTAACAGGACAGGGTAGCTACGAGCAGTACTTC. It yields the protein CASSLTGQGSYEQYF.

The rearrangement joins TRBV2 to TRBJ2-4; 7 bases match TRBD1. The CDR3 is 14 amino acids. Germline CDR1 is SNHLY and CDR2 is FYNNEI. The J segment lost 8 bases and the V segment lost 6 bases, leaving 10 bases of the junction unmatched. In DNA form, the CDR3 reads TGTGCCAGCAGCCTCACCAGACAGGGTGACATTCAGTACTTC. The encoded protein is CASSLTRQGDIQYF.

The chain has TRBV28 and TRBJ1-2; D is possibly TRBD1 (5 bases). Germline values: CDR1 MDHEN, CDR2 SYDVKM. Trimming cost V 7 bases and J 7 bases, with 16 bases left between them. The CDR3 covers 13 residues. The CDR3 loop reads CASTSQLGRGYTF. Written as DNA, the CDR3 is TGTGCCAGCACCTCGCAGCTGGGGCGTGGCTACACCTTC.

The V and J genes are TRBV11-3 and TRBJ1-4; weak D call: TRBD1 (6 bases). The CDR3 contains 15 residues. Germline V gives CDR1 SGHNT, CDR2 YENEEA. Trimming cost V 1 base and J 7 bases, with 13 bases left between them. The CDR3 loop reads CASSLAGAMTEKLFF. CDR3 DNA sequence: TGTGCCAGCAGCTTAGCAGGGGCCATGACTGAAAAACTGTTTTTT. The full variable domain, its missing parts supplied by reference TRBV11-3 and TRBJ1-4, is EAGVVQSPRYKIIEKKQPVAFWCNPISGHNTLYWYLQNLGQGPELLIRYENEEAVDDSQLPKDRFSAERLKGVDSTLKIQPAELGDSAVYLCASSLAGAMTEKLFFGSGTQLSVL.

V gene TRBV10-2 combines with J gene TRBJ2-1; D is perhaps TRBD2 (6 bases). V shed 2 bases and J shed 1 base, with 18 bases lying between them. The CDR3 is made up of 18 amino acids. Per germline, CDR1 WSHSY and CDR2 SAAADI. For the CDR3, the DNA is TGCGCCAGCAGTGAGAGAGCGGGCCTAGCCCTTTCCTACAATGAGCAGTTCTTC. It specifies CASSERAGLALSYNEQFF.

This clone has just one count. The V gene is TRBV29-1, the J gene TRBJ1-1; 7 bases agree with TRBD1. V lost 6 bases and J lost 2; bases outside the gene matches: 3. This CDR3 spans 12 amino acids. Germline V gene data show CDR1 as SQVTM and CDR2 as ANQGSEA. In nucleotides, the CDR3 is TGCAGCGTGAACAGGGGAAACACTGAAGCTTTCTTT. Protein: CSVNRGNTEAFF.

This chain connects TRBV16 to TRBJ1-5; tentative D call: TRBD1 (5 bases). The V end was cut by 3 bases, the J end by 2 bases, with 11 bases between. There are 15 residues in the CDR3. In germline, CDR1 is KGHSY, CDR2 FQNENV. In DNA form, the CDR3 reads TGTGCCAGCAGCCAGGTGGGGGGAGGCAATCAGCCCCAGCATTTT. Protein product: CASSQVGGGNQPQHF.

The rearrangement joins TRBV28 to TRBJ1-3; D is perhaps TRBD1 (6 bases). Germline CDR1 MDHEN, CDR2 SYDVKM. CDR3 length: 14 amino acids. V lost 5 bases to trimming and J lost 0 bases, with 8 bases between them. CDR3 in amino acids: CASSQGHSGNTIYF. The CDR3 coding sequence is TGTGCCAGCAGTCAGGGGCACTCTGGAAACACCATATATTTT. Variable domain in full (rest from reference TRBV28 and TRBJ1-3): DVKVTQSSRYLVKRTGEKVFLECVQDMDHENMFWYRQDPGLGLRLIYFSYDVKMKEKGDIPEGYSVSREKKERFSLILESASTNQTSMYLCASSQGHSGNTIYFGEGSWLTVV.

The V gene is TRBV11-2, the J gene TRBJ2-1; TRBD2 aligns across 9 bases. Trimming at V came to 5 bases and at J to 4 bases, leaving 12 bases not matched to a gene. This CDR3 region has 17 residues. CDR1 is SGHAT, CDR2 FQNNGV, per germline. This chain's CDR3 is CASSPPTVREGYNEQFF. The CDR3 DNA sequence: TGTGCCAGCAGCCCACCGACGGTGCGGGAGGGATACAATGAGCAGTTCTTC.

The genes are TRBV7-9 and TRBJ2-3; tentative D call: TRBD1 (6 bases). Germline CDR1 and CDR2: SEHNR and FQNEAQ (reference sequence). V lost 5 bases and J 3 bases, leaving 12 bases between the germline ends. This CDR3 comprises 14 residues. The CDR3 DNA reads as TGTGCCAGCAGCCCTTCGAGGGGGACAGATACGCAGTATTTT. Translated: CASSPSRGTDTQYF.